These T cell receptor beta chains were read from a single sample in a study of CD8 T cells in ankylosing spondylitis. TCRdb itself ran the 5' RACE reads through MiXCR, one entry per CDR3 protein. The profile shows a few hundred thousand distinct CDR3 sequences, 20% to 25% of them singletons. Sequences were obtained from blood, either unsorted or a sorted T cell fraction (not recorded which). The source is a male donor with ankylosing spondylitis. CDR3s include the opening cysteine and the closing phenylalanine or tryptophan. Fields, in order: clone size, J gene, CDR3 length, V gene, D gene, CDR3 protein, CDR3 DNA. D genes are given only for firm matches. Only part of the rows carry a size: once, few, many, or a class if the clone is expanded.

NA,TRBJ1-1,13,TRBV19,NA,CASSPRSHYRPFF,TGTGCCAGTAGTCCTCGATCTCATTACCGTCCTTTCTTT
few,TRBJ2-7,15,TRBV2,TRBD1,CASSFPRTGEYEQYF,TGTGCCAGCAGTTTCCCCCGGACAGGAGAGTACGAGCAGTACTTC
NA,TRBJ2-7,13,TRBV7-2,NA,CASSLAPHSEQYF,TGTGCCAGCAGCTTAGCCCCCCATTCCGAGCAGTACTTC
many,TRBJ2-1,14,TRBV30,NA,CAWSGPSRPHEQFF,TGTGCCTGGAGTGGACCGTCTCGCCCCCATGAGCAGTTCTTC
NA,TRBJ2-6,18,TRBV28,TRBD1,CASSSHHRGSQGANVLTF,TGTGCCAGCAGCTCACACCACAGGGGGTCCCAAGGGGCCAACGTCCTGACTTTC
NA,TRBJ1-6,13,TRBV12-3/TRBV12-4,NA,CASSSSGGSPLHF,TGTGCCAGCAGTTCCAGTGGGGGCTCACCCCTCCACTTT
few,TRBJ1-2,13,TRBV12-3/TRBV12-4,NA,CASSLGGLYGYTF,TGTGCCAGCAGTTTAGGGGGATTATATGGCTACACCTTC
few,TRBJ2-2,15,TRBV7-7,NA,CASSLHRETTGELFF,TGTGCCAGCAGCTTACACAGGGAAACCACCGGGGAGCTGTTTTTT
NA,TRBJ1-1,12,TRBV29-1,NA,CSVWGGDTEAFF,TGCAGCGTTTGGGGGGGGGACACTGAAGCTTTCTTT
NA,TRBJ2-1,17,TRBV12-3/TRBV12-4,TRBD2,CASRTGLAGGVYNEQFF,TGTGCCAGCAGAACGGGACTAGCGGGAGGAGTTTACAATGAGCAGTTCTTC